What follows are 9 T cell receptor beta chains derived from one specimen sequenced in a study of T cell clonotyping in hematopoietic cell transplantation. The repertoire was sequenced with immunoSEQ multiplex PCR; TCRdb's copy has only in-frame clones and lacks some. The top ten hold over 12% of the sample, which has roughly 12,000 clones, roughly 76% seen once. Specimen: peripheral blood mononuclear cells, collected 180 days after allogeneic stem cell transplant. Receptors originate from a male patient aged 55-69 years who had an allogeneic stem cell transplant from an unrelated donor, so the T cells may come from the graft donor. Some clones in this sample may be carry-over from other donors' samples.

This clone was observed a handful of times. The CDR3 DNA is TGTGCCAGTAGGGGCGGGGCTTTCAGCGAGCAGTTCTTC. This gives the protein CASRGGAFSEQFF. The V and J genes are TRBV19 and TRBJ2-1; possibly TRBD2 for D (6 bases). Per the germline V gene, CDR1 is LNHDA and CDR2 is SQIVND (reference sequence). This CDR3 is built from 13 residues. V dropped 6 bases and J dropped 10 bases, with 16 bases sitting between them.

This clone occurred a few times. V is TRBV6-5 and J is TRBJ1-2; weak D call: TRBD1 (6 bases). V shed 1 base and J shed 0 bases, with 9 bases lying between them. This CDR3 has 15 amino acids. Germline V gene sequence: CDR1 MNHEY, CDR2 SVGAGI. The CDR3 DNA sequence: TGTGCCAGCAGTTACTGGGGGACATCTAACTATGGCTACACCTTC. Protein: CASSYWGTSNYGYTF.

The chain combines TRBV28 with TRBJ1-2; D not certain. Germline V gene lookup returns CDR1 MDHEN and CDR2 SYDVKM. V was pared by 1 base and J by 0 bases, with 6 bases between. The CDR3 sequence is 14 residues long. CDR3 loop: CASSLSPTNYGYTF. In DNA, the CDR3 is TGTGCCAGCAGTTTATCCCCAACTAACTATGGCTACACCTTC.

The chain uses TRBV2 and TRBJ1-5; D is unclear. The CDR3 has 11 residues. The V gene lost 5 bases and the J gene lost 6 bases, with 5 bases spanning the gap. Germline CDR1 SNHLY, CDR2 FYNNEI. The chain's CDR3 is CASSLGQPQHF. Here the CDR3 DNA reads TGTGCCAGCAGTTTGGGTCAGCCCCAGCATTTT.

The gene calls are TRBV7-3 and TRBJ1-6; 7 nucleotides line up with TRBD1. Germline V gene lookup returns CDR1 SGHTA and CDR2 FQGTGA. The CDR3 covers 15 residues. Trimming took 5 bases from V and 7 from J; bases not matched to a gene: 8. CDR3 in DNA: TGTGCCAGCAGCCCCAACCCGACAGGGAATTCACCCCTCCACTTT. It codes for CASSPNPTGNSPLHF.

This clone was counted between two and nine times. The CDR3 protein is CASSQGGLGDNEQFF. The CDR3 DNA sequence: TGTGCCAGCAGCCAAGGAGGACTGGGGGACAATGAGCAGTTCTTC. The V call is TRBV14, the J call TRBJ2-1; the D gene could be TRBD1 or TRBD2 (5 bases each). This CDR3 region has 15 residues. Germline values: CDR1 SGHDN, CDR2 FVKESK. Trimming removed 1 base at V and 5 bases at J, with 12 bases between.

The rearrangement uses TRBV30 and TRBJ2-7; 7 bases agree with TRBD1. J lost 7 bases, V lost 7 bases, and 10 bases had no gene match. Germline V gene lookup returns CDR1 GTSNPN and CDR2 SVGIG (reference sequence). This CDR3 comprises 12 residues. The CDR3 here is CASGDSGFEQYF. CDR3 DNA sequence: TGTGCCTCAGGGGACAGTGGGTTTGAGCAGTACTTC.

The chain recombines TRBV30 with TRBJ1-2; maybe TRBD1 (5 bases). Trimming removed 0 bases at V and 8 bases at J, with 13 bases between. Germline V lookup: CDR1 GTSNPN, CDR2 SVGIG (reference sequence). The CDR3 contains 13 residues. In DNA form, the CDR3 reads TGTGCCTGGAGTGTAGGGGCTTTGGGGGGCTACACCTTC. Its translation: CAWSVGALGGYTF.

V and J are TRBV5-6 and TRBJ1-2, with D unclear. V lost 2 bases and J 9 bases, leaving 8 bases between the germline ends. Germline loops: CDR1 SGHDT, CDR2 YYEEEE. This CDR3 has 11 residues. CDR3 protein: CASSFSDRYTF. CDR3 DNA sequence: TGTGCCAGCAGCTTTTCCGACCGCTACACCTTC.